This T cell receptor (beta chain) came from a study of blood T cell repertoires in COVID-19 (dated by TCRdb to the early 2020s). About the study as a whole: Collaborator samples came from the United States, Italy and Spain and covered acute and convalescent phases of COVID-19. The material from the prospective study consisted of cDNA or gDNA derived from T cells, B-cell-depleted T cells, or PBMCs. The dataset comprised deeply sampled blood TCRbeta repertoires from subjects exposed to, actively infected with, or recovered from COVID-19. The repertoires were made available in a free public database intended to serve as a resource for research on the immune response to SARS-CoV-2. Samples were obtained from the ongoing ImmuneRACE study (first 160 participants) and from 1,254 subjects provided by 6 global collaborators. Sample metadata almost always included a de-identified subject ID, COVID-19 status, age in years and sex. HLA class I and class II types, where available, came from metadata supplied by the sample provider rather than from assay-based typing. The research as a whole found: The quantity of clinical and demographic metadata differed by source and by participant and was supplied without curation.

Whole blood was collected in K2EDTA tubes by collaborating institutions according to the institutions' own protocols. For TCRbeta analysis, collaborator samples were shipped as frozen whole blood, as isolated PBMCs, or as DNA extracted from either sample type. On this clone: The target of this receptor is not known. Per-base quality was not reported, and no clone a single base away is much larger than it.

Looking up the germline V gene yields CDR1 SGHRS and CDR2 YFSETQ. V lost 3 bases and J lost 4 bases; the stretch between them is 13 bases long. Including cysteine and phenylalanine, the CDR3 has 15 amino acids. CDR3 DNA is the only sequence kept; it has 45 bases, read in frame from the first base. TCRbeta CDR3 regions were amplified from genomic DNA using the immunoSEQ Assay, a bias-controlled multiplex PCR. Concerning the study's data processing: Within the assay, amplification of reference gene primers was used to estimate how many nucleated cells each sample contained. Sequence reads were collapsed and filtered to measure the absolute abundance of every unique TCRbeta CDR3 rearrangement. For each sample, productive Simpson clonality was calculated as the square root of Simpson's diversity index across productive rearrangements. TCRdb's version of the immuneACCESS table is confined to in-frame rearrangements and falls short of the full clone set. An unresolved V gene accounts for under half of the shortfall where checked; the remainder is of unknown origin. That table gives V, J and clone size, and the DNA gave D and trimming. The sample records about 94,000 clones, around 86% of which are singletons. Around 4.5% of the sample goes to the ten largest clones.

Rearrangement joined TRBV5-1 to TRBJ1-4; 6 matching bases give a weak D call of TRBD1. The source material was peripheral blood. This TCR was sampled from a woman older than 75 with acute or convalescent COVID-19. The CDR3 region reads CASSSGTNYNEKLFF. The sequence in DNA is TGCGCCAGCAGCTCCGGGACAAACTATAATGAAAAACTGTTTTTT.